This TCR beta chain was captured in a study of blood T cell repertoires in COVID-19. Study summary: Samples of COVID-19 (acute and convalescent) were obtained from the United States, Italy and Spain. PBMCs, B-cell-depleted T cells, or T cells provided the cDNA or gDNA that made up the material.

In the original workflow: Reference gene primer amplification yielded estimated nucleated cell counts. Libraries were prepared by immunoSEQ multiplex PCR; TCRdb keeps only in-frame clonotypes and omits some of them. That table furnishes V, J and clone size, whereas the DNA furnished D and trimming. The data hold 200,000 or so clones, with approximately 90% observed a single time. The V gene end was trimmed by 7 bases and the J gene end by 6 bases; junction bases not matched to a gene: 10. This CDR3 has 15 residues. The germline V gene has CDR1 MNHEY and CDR2 SVGAGI. Seattle's cohort entered during active infection and was followed longitudinally.

Sequenced sample: peripheral blood. The V gene is TRBV6-5, the J gene TRBJ1-5; 9 nucleotides match TRBD1. This TCR was sampled from a man between 45 and 60 years old with COVID-19, enrolled during active disease. CDR3 nucleotide sequence: TGTGCCAGCACTCCGGGACAGGGCTTGGGTCAGCCCCAGCATTTT. Its protein is CASTPGQGLGQPQHF.